This T cell receptor beta chain was obtained from a study of blood T cell repertoires in COVID-19. About the study: The cDNA or gDNA used as material had been derived from T cells, B-cell-depleted T cells, or PBMCs.

The authors' processing: Reference gene primer amplification gave nucleated cell count estimates. TCRdb's table, derived via immunoSEQ multiplex PCR, lists solely in-frame clones and lacks some. The V and J calls and clone size are taken from that table; D and trimming were inferred from the DNA. The profile shows about 38,000 clones, less than 80% of them singletons. Trimming took 0 bases from V and 4 from J, leaving 11 bases between them. The CDR3 is made up of 15 amino acids. Germline loops: CDR1 SGHAT, CDR2 FQNNGV. Patients of the Seattle cohort, enrolled during active infection, were followed longitudinally.

Sequencing was carried out using peripheral blood. The genes are TRBV11-2 and TRBJ2-3; D is possibly TRBD2 (5 bases). This TCR was recovered from a man in his 70s with COVID-19, enrolled during active disease. In nucleotides, the CDR3 is TGTGCCAGCAGCTTAGATTCGGGATGGTCAGATACGCAGTATTTT. Residues: CASSLDSGWSDTQYF. The full variable domain, in which reference TRBV11-2 and TRBJ2-3 provide the parts outside the CDR3, is EAGVAQSPRYKIIEKRQSVAFWCNPISGHATLYWYQQILGQGPKLLIQFQNNGVVDDSQLPKDRFSAERLKGVDSTLKIQPAKLEDSAVYLCASSLDSGWSDTQYFGPGTRLTVL.